The 8 T cell receptor beta chains given below trace back to one sample, sequenced in a study of Graves' ophthalmopathy and Graves' hyperthyroidism. Researchers took RNA transcripts and amplified TCR beta CDR3 regions from them. First-round RT-PCR relied on HTBI primers, and a second-round multiplex PCR came next. In TCRdb, the multiplex PCR reads were re-called with MiXCR into one record per CDR3 protein. The sample shows roughly 410,000 distinct CDR3 sequences, 15% to 19% of them seen only once. Sequences were obtained from peripheral blood. These receptors came from a woman under 30 with stable Graves' hyperthyroidism.

As for this clonotype: One end of the junction is discordant with germline, which a read error may explain. This rearrangement joins TRBV6-1 to TRBJ2-5; D possibly corresponds to TRBD2 (6 bases). The germline CDR1 and CDR2 sequences are MNHNS and SASEGT. The CDR3 has 15 amino acids. The CDR3: CVSTPKRVNGETQYF. Written as DNA, the CDR3 is TGTGTCAGCACTCCCAAGCGGGTTAACGGGGAGACCCAGTACTTC.

This clonotype was recorded at least ten times. This chain links TRBV7-8 with TRBJ2-5, with a possible D match to TRBD1 (6 bases). CDR1 SGHVS and CDR2 FQNEAQ come from the germline V gene. V lost 3 bases, J lost 0 bases, and 11 bases lay in between. This CDR3 has 15 residues. Here the CDR3 reads CASSLLTGHQETQYF. The CDR3 nucleotides are TGTGCCAGCAGCTTGTTGACAGGCCACCAAGAGACCCAGTACTTC.

This clonotype has a count of ten or more. The chain links TRBV20-1 to TRBJ2-7; D is uncertain. The ends were cut back, 0 bases at V and 1 base at J, with 7 bases in the middle. In germline, CDR1 is DFQATT, CDR2 SNEGSKA (reference sequence). The CDR3 runs to 13 residues. The CDR3 nucleotides are TGCAGTGCTAGAGATTGGATGTCCTACGAGCAGTACTTC. This translates into CSARDWMSYEQYF.

This clonotype was seen ten or more times. This chain joins TRBV6-2 or TRBV6-3 and TRBJ1-1; D unresolved. V was pared by 6 bases and J by 4 bases, with 9 bases between. The length of the CDR3 is 12 residues. Germline-derived CDR1 and CDR2 are MNHEY and SVGEGT. In nucleotides, the CDR3 is TGTGCCAGCAGCTCCCGGGGCACTGAAGCTTTCTTT. It encodes CASSSRGTEAFF.

This clonotype was detected many times. The chain combines TRBV11-1 with TRBJ1-1; 8 bases agree with TRBD1. Unmatched junction bases numbered 9, after V lost 3 bases and J lost 0 bases. The CDR3 consists of 17 residues. Germline values: CDR1 SGHAT, CDR2 FQDESV (reference sequence). CDR3 region: CASSFRRYRGLNTEAFF. CDR3 DNA: TGTGCCAGCAGCTTCAGGCGGTACAGGGGGTTGAACACTGAAGCTTTCTTT.

This clonotype was found many times. The chain uses TRBV2 and TRBJ2-7; the D gene is possibly TRBD2 (5 bases). Germline values: CDR1 SNHLY, CDR2 FYNNEI. This CDR3 is built from 13 residues. V was trimmed by 2 bases and J by 3 bases, leaving 8 bases between them. The CDR3 nucleotides read TGTGCCAGCAGTGAACTAGCTGGCTACGAGCAGTACTTC. As protein: CASSELAGYEQYF.

This clonotype has at least ten counts. The V and J genes are TRBV6-2 or TRBV6-3 and TRBJ2-5; D is possibly TRBD2 (6 bases). This CDR3 comprises 14 residues. Germline CDR1 reads MNHEY; CDR2 reads SVGEGT. V gave up 6 bases and J gave up 5 bases, with 16 bases separating them. The DNA for the CDR3 is TGTGCCAGCAGACTCAGCGGTGGGGGGGAGACCCAGTACTTC. Translating gives CASRLSGGGETQYF.

This clonotype was recorded many times. This rearrangement joins TRBV19 to TRBJ2-5; D ambiguous. CDR1 and CDR2 from the germline V gene are LNHDA and SQIVND (reference sequence). V lost 5 bases, J lost 7 bases, and 14 bases lay in between. CDR3 length: 13 residues. CDR3 residues: CASSPSGPGTQYF. The DNA of the CDR3 is TGTGCCAGTAGTCCCTCCGGCCCTGGGACCCAGTACTTC.